These 10 T cell receptor beta chains were all obtained from the same sample, sequenced in a study of cytomegalovirus exposure and HLA in healthy donors. The primer mix had 60 Vbeta and 13 Jbeta primers. TCRdb's table, derived via immunoSEQ multiplex PCR, lists solely in-frame clones and lacks some. The data show more than 65,000 clones, roughly 71% seen once. Input material: PBMCs. The receptors stem from a woman in her fifties or sixties in good health and CMV-seropositive.

In its sample, this clone was seen a few times. The chain employs TRBV4-1 and TRBJ2-7; weak D call: TRBD2 (6 bases). There are 13 residues in the CDR3. Trimming left V 1 base short and J 2 bases short, with 6 bases between. Germline V lookup: CDR1 MGHRA, CDR2 YSYEKL. DNA of the CDR3: TGCGCCAGCAGCCAAGCGGGAGCCTACGAGCAGTACTTC. Residues: CASSQAGAYEQYF.

This chain joins TRBV7-9 and TRBJ1-2; 9 bases are a match to TRBD1. With V trimmed by 0 bases and J by 5 bases, 13 bases remained unmatched. CDR1 is SEHNR, CDR2 FQNEAQ, per germline (reference sequence). The CDR3 has 18 residues. This CDR3 reads CASSLAVGQGTLSYGYTF. The DNA for the CDR3 is TGTGCCAGCAGCTTAGCCGTCGGACAGGGGACCCTTTCGTATGGCTACACCTTC.

V gene TRBV30 combines with J gene TRBJ1-1, with D possibly matching TRBD1 (6 bases). The CDR3 is 13 residues long. Germline-derived CDR1 and CDR2 are GTSNPN and SVGIG (reference sequence). The V end was cut by 3 bases, the J end by 2 bases, with 10 bases between. CDR3 region: CAWSYRANTEAFF. CDR3 nucleotide sequence: TGTGCCTGGAGCTACAGGGCAAACACTGAAGCTTTCTTT.

The rearrangement uses TRBV5-6 and TRBJ1-1, with a weak D call TRBD1 (6 bases). Germline assignment: CDR1 SGHDT and CDR2 YYEEEE. This CDR3 region has 15 residues. V shed 2 bases and J shed 0 bases, with 11 bases lying between them. The chain's CDR3 is CASSFGQTLNTEAFF. CDR3 nucleotide sequence: TGTGCCAGCAGCTTCGGACAGACCTTGAACACTGAAGCTTTCTTT.

This clone occurred a few times. The genes are TRBV10-3 and TRBJ1-5; the match to TRBD1 covers 7 bases. The V and J ends lost 6 bases and 3 bases, in that order; junction bases with no gene match: 2. The CDR3 consists of 13 residues. CDR1 and CDR2 from the germline V gene are ENHRY and SYGVKD. In nucleotides, the CDR3 is TGTGCCATCAGCACAGGGGACAATCAGCCCCAGCATTTT. It encodes CAISTGDNQPQHF.

The V call is TRBV6-6, the J call TRBJ1-1; a possible D gene is TRBD1 (6 bases). Germline V gives CDR1 MNHNY, CDR2 SVGAGI (reference sequence). The ends were cut back, 2 bases at V and 6 bases at J, with 13 bases in the middle. This CDR3 has 14 residues. The CDR3 spells CASSYTTGRAEAFF. In DNA, the CDR3 is TGTGCCAGCAGTTACACCACAGGGAGAGCTGAAGCTTTCTTT.

V and J are TRBV27 and TRBJ1-4; tentatively, D is TRBD1 (6 bases). Trimming removed 0 bases from V and 15 bases from J, with 23 bases in between. The CDR3 is made up of 16 amino acids. Germline CDR1 reads MNHEY; CDR2 reads SMNVEV (reference sequence). CDR3 region: CASSLSPDSPAGEVFF. DNA of the CDR3: TGTGCCAGCAGTTTATCCCCGGACAGCCCAGCTGGAGAGGTGTTTTTT.

This clone was detected only a few times. The V gene is TRBV5-4, the J gene TRBJ1-2; 8 positions match TRBD1. CDR1 is SGHNT, CDR2 YYREEE, per germline (reference sequence). The length of the CDR3 is 13 residues. The V segment lost 6 bases and the J segment 8 bases; nucleotides outside the gene matches: 9. The CDR3 bases are TGTGCCAGCAACAAAGGACAGGGTGGGGGCTACACCTTC. Its protein product is CASNKGQGGGYTF.

The chain employs TRBV13 and TRBJ1-1, with D possibly TRBD1 on 5 matching bases. The CDR3 is made up of 14 amino acids. V lost 0 bases, J lost 5 bases, and 10 bases lay in between. Germline V gene lookup returns CDR1 PRHDT and CDR2 FYEKMQ (reference sequence). In DNA form, the CDR3 reads TGTGCCAGCAGCTTAGGACGGGGGAGGACTGAAGCTTTCTTT. It translates to CASSLGRGRTEAFF. The variable domain in full, completed from reference TRBV13 and TRBJ1-1, reads AAGVIQSPRHLIKEKRETATLKCYPIPRHDTVYWYQQGPGQDPQFLISFYEKMQSDKGSIPDRFSAQQFSDYHSELNMSSLELGDSALYFCASSLGRGRTEAFFGQGTRLTVV.

The chain has TRBV5-1 and TRBJ2-7, with 11 bases aligning to TRBD1. CDR3 length: 14 residues. Trimming took 0 bases from V and 6 from J; bases not matched to a gene: 2. Germline CDR1 and CDR2: SGHRS and YFSETQ. The CDR3 region is CASSLGGTGGEQYF. DNA for the CDR3: TGCGCCAGCAGCTTGGGGGGGACAGGGGGCGAGCAGTACTTC.